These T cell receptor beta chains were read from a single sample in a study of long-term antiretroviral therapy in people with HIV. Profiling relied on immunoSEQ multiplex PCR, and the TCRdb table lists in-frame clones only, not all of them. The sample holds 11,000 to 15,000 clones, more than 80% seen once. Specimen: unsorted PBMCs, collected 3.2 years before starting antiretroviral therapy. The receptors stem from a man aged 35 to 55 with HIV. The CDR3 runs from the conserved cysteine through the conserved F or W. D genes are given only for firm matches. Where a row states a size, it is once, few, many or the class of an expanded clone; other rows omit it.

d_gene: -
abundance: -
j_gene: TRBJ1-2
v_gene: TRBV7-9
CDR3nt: TGTGCCAGCAGCTTAGGGGACACCGGCCACACCTTC
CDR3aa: CASSLGDTGHTF

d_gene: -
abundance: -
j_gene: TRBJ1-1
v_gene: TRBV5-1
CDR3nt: TGCGCCAGCAGCTGGGGCAGCTACATGAACACTGAAGCTTTCTTT
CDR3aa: CASSWGSYMNTEAFF

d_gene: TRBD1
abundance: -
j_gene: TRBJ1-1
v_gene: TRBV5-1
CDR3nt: TGCGCCAGCAGCTTGGACAGGGGGGCTGAAGCTTTCTTT
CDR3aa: CASSLDRGAEAFF

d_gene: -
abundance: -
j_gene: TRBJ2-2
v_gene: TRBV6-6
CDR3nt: TGTGCCAGCAGTGGCGGAAGGCACGGGGAGCTGTTTTTT
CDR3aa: CASSGGRHGELFF

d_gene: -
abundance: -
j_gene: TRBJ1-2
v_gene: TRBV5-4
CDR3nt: TGTGCCAGCAGCCGGAATGGAGCCGGGAGGTATGGCTACACCTTC
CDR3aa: CASSRNGAGRYGYTF

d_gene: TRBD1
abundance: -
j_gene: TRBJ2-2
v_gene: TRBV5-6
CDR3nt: TGTGCCAGCAGCCCCTTACCCGGGACAGGGGCTTTGAACACCGGGGAGCTGTTTTTT
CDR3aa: CASSPLPGTGALNTGELFF

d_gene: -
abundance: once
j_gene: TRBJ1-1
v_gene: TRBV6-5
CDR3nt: TGTGCCAGCAGTTACTCTAACCAGGGGAGCACTGAAGCTTTCTTT
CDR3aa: CASSYSNQGSTEAFF

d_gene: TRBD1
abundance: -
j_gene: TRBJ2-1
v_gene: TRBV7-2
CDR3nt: TGTGCCAGCAGCCCGGGACAGGGCTTTTTTGTGGTCTTC
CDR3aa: CASSPGQGFFVVF

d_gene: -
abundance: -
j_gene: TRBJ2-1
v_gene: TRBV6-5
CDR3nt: TGTGCCAGCAGTTATAGTCAGGGGACCTTCTACAATGAGCAGTTCTTC
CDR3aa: CASSYSQGTFYNEQFF

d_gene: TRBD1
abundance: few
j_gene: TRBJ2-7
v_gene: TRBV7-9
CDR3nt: TGTGCCAGCAGCGCCACAGGGGTAAGCTCCTACGAGCAGTACTTC
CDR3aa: CASSATGVSSYEQYF

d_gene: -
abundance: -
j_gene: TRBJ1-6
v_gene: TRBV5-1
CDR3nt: TGCGCCAGCAGCTGGACAGCGAGCTCCTATAATTCACCCCTCCACTTT
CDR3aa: CASSWTASSYNSPLHF

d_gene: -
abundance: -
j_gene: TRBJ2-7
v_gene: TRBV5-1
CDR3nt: TGCGCCAGCAGCTTGGGGGTAGGAGCTGCCTACGAGCAGTACTTC
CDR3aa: CASSLGVGAAYEQYF

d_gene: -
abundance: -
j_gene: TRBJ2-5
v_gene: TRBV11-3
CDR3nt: TGTGCCAGCAGCCCCCCCATGGCAGGGAGGCAAGAGACCCAGTACTTC
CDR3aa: CASSPPMAGRQETQYF

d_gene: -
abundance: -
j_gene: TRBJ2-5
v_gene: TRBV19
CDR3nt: TGTGCCAGTAGTATCTGGCAGAAAGAGACCCAGTACTTC
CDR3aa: CASSIWQKETQYF

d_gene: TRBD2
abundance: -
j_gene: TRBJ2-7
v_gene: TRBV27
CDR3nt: TGTGCCAGCAGTTTACTTGCGACTAGCAGAGCCTACGAGCAGTACTTC
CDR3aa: CASSLLATSRAYEQYF

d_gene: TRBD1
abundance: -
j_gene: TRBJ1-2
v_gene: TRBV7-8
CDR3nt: TGTGCCAGCAGCCCGTGGACAGGGGGCGTAGGTGGCTACACCTTC
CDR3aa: CASSPWTGGVGGYTF

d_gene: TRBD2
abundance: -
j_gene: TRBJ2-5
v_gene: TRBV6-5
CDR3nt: TGTGCCAGCAGTTACAACTCGGGGACTAGGGGTATAACCCAGTACTTC
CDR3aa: CASSYNSGTRGITQYF

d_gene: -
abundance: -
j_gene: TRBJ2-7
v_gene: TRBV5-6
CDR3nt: TGTGCCAGCAGCCCCCCGGACAGCTACGAGCAGTACTTC
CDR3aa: CASSPPDSYEQYF

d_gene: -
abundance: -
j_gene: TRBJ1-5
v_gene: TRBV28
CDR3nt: TGTGCCAGCAGATCCGACAAAGGAGACAATCAGCCCCAGCATTTT
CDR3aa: CASRSDKGDNQPQHF

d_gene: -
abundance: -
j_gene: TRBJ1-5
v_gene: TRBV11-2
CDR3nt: TGTGCCAGCAGCCCCTCCATGGGGGAAGGTCAGCCCCAGCATTTT
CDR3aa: CASSPSMGEGQPQHF

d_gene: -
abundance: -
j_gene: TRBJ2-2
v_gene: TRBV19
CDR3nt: TGTGCCAGTAGTATGGAGGTGGGTGTGACCGGGGAGCTGTTTTTT
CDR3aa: CASSMEVGVTGELFF

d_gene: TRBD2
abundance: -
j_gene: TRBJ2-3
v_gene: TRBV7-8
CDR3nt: TGTGCCAGCAGCCCACTAGCGGGGGGTTCCACAGATACGCAGTATTTT
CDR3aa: CASSPLAGGSTDTQYF

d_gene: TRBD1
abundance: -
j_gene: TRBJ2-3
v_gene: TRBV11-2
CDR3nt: TGTGCCAGCAGCTTAGATTCCCAGACAGGGACGGCTACAGATACGCAGTATTTT
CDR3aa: CASSLDSQTGTATDTQYF

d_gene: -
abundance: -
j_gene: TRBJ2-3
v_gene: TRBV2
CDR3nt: TGTGCCAGCGAGGGAAGGGGGGCAGATACGCAGTATTTT
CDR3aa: CASEGRGADTQYF

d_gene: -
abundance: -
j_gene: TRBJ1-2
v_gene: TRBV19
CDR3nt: TGTGCCAGTAGTATAGAAGGGTTTAGCGGCTACACCTTC
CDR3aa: CASSIEGFSGYTF

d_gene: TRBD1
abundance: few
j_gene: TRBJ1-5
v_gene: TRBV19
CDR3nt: TGTGCCAGTAGTCGGACAGGGGACAATCAGCCCCAGCATTTT
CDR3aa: CASSRTGDNQPQHF

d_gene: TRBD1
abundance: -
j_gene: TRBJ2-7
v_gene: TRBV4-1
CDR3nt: TGCGCCAGCAGCGATGACAGGGTGGCCTACGAGCAGTACTTC
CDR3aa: CASSDDRVAYEQYF

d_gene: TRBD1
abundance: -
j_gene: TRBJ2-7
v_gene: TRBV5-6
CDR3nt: TGTGCCAGCAGCTCGACTTCCGGGACAGGATACGAGCAGTACTTC
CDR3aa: CASSSTSGTGYEQYF

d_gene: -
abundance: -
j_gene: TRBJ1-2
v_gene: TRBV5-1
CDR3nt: TGCGCCAGCACCCCCTGGGGGACAAACCCCGGGGATGGCTACACCTTC
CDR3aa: CASTPWGTNPGDGYTF

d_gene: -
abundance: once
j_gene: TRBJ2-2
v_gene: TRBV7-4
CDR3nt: TGTGCCAGCAGCTTAGCTGCGGGGGCCCTTACCGGGGAGCTGTTTTTT
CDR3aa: CASSLAAGALTGELFF

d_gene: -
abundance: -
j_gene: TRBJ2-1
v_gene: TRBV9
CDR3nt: TGTGCCAGCAGCGTGGAACACCCAAATGAGCAGTTCTTC
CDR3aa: CASSVEHPNEQFF

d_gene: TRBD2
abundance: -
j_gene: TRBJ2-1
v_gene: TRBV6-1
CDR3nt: TGTGCCAGCAGTGCCACTAGCGGGGGGCCCAATGAGCAGTTCTTC
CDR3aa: CASSATSGGPNEQFF

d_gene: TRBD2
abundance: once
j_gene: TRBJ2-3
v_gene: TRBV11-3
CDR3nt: TGTGCCAGCAGCCCACTTGGGGCGGGGGGTCTGTCTAGCACAGATACGCAGTATTTT
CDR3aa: CASSPLGAGGLSSTDTQYF

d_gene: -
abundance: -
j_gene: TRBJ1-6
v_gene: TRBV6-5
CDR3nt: TGTGCCAGCAGTTACTATAGCAGCTCCTATAATTCACCCCTCCACTTT
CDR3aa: CASSYYSSSYNSPLHF

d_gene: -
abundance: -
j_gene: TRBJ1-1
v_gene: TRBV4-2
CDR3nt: TGTGCCAGCAGCCAAGAAAAGGTCGGGGAACAAGCTTTCTTT
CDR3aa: CASSQEKVGEQAFF

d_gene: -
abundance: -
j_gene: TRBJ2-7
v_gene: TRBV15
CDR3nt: TGTGCCACCAGCAGAGATTATGGGGCTGCCTACGAGCAGTACTTC
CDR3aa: CATSRDYGAAYEQYF

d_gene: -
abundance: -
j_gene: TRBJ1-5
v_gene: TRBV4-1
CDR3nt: TGCGCCAGCAGCCCAACCCGCTTTACCGGGGCTAGCAATCAGCCCCAGCATTTT
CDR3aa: CASSPTRFTGASNQPQHF

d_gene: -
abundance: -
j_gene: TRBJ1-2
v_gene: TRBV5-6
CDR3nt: TGTGCCAGCAGCTTCCGGGCTAACTATGGCTACACCTTC
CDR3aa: CASSFRANYGYTF

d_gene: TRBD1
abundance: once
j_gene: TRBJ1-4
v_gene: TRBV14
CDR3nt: TGTGCCAGCAGCCGAAGATCCCTTCTATTAGGGGGCACCAATGAAAAACTGTTTTTT
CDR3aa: CASSRRSLLLGGTNEKLFF

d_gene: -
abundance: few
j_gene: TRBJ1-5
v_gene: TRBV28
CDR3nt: TGTGCCAGCAGTTTGTCCCTCGGGCCCCAGCATTTT
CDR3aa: CASSLSLGPQHF

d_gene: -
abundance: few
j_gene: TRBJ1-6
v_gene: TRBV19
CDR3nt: TGTGCCAGTAGTATAGACAGGGTATCACCCCTCCACTTT
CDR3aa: CASSIDRVSPLHF

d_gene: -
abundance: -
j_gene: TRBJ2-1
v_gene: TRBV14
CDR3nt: TGTGCCAGCAGCCAAGATAGGAGGGTAGAGCAGTTCTTC
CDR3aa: CASSQDRRVEQFF

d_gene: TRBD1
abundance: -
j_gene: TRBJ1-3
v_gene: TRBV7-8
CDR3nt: TGTGCCAGCAGCTTAGAATTGCGACAGGGAGGTGACACCATATATTTT
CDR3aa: CASSLELRQGGDTIYF

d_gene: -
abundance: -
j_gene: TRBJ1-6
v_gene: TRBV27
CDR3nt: TGTGCCAGCAGTTTTTCTCACAGGGCAGGTCGTTCACCCCTCCACTTT
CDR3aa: CASSFSHRAGRSPLHF